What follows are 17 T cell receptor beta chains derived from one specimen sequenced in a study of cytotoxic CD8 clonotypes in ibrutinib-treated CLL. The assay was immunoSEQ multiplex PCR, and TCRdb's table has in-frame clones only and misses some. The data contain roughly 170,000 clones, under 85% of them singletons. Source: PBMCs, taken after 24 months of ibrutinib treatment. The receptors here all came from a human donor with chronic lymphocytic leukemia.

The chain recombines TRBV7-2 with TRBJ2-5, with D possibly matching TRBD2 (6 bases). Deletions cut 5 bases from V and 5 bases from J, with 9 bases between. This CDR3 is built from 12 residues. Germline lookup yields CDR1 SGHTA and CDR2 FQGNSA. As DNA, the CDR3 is TGTGCCAGCAGCCGCCGGGGGGAGACCCAGTACTTC. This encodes CASSRRGETQYF.

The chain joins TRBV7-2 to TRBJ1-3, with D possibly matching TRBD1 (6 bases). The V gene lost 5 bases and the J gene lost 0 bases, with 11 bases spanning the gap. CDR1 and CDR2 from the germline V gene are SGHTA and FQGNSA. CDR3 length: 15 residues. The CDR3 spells CASSPRGSSGNTIYF. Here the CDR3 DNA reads TGTGCCAGCAGCCCCAGGGGTTCCTCTGGAAACACCATATATTTT.

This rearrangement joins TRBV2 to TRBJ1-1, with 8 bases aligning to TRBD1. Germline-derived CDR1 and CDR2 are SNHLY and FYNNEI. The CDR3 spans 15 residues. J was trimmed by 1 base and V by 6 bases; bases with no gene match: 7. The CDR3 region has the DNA TGTGCCAGCAGGCGAACCCAGGGGGCGAACACTGAAGCTTTCTTT. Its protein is CASRRTQGANTEAFF.

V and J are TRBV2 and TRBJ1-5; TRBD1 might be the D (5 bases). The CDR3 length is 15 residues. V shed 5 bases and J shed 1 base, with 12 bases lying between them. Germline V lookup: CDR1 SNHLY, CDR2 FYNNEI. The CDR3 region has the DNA TGTGCCAGCAGTCCTGGGACGCTAAGCAATCAGCCCCAGCATTTT. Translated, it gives CASSPGTLSNQPQHF.

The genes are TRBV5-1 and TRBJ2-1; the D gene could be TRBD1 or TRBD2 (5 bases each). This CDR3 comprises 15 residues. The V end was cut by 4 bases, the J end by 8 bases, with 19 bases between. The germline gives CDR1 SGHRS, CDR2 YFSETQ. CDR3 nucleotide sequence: TGCGCCAGCAGCACGCACGGGACGAATGCCCATGAGCAGTTCTTC. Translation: CASSTHGTNAHEQFF.

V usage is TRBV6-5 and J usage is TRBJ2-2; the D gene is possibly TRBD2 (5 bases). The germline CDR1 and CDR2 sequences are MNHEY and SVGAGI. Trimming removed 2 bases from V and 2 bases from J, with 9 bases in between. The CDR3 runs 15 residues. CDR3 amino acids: CASSYNGLNTGELFF. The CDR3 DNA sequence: TGTGCCAGCAGTTACAACGGACTTAACACCGGGGAGCTGTTTTTT.

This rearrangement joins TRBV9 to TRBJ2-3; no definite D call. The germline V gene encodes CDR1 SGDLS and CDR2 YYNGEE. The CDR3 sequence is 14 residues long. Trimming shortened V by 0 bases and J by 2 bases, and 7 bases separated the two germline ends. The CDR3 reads CASSVVRTTDTQYF. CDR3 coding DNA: TGTGCCAGCAGCGTAGTGCGGACCACAGATACGCAGTATTTT. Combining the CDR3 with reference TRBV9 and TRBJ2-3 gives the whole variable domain DSGVTQTPKHLITATGQRVTLRCSPRSGDLSVYWYQQSLDQGLQFLIQYYNGEERAKGNILERFSAQQFPDLHSELNLSSLELGDSALYFCASSVVRTTDTQYFGPGTRLTVL.

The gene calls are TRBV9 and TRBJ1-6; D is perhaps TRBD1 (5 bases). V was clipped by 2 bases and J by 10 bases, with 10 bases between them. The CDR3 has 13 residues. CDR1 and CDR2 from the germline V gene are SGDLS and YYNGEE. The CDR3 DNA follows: TGTGCCAGCAGCGTCCGGCAGGGATCACCCCTCCACTTT. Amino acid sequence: CASSVRQGSPLHF.

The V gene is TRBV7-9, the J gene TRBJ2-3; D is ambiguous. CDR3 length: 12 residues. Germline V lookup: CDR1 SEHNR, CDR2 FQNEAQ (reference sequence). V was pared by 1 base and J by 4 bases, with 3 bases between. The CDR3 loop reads CASSLVSDTQYF. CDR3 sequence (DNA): TGTGCCAGCAGCTTAGTCTCAGATACGCAGTATTTT.

The CDR3 loop is CASSPWGSQQGNGAFF. In DNA, the CDR3 is TGTGCCAGCAGCCCGTGGGGGTCGCAACAGGGTAATGGAGCTTTCTTT. This rearrangement joins TRBV7-3 to TRBJ1-1, with D maybe TRBD1 (6 bases). The CDR3 runs 16 residues. Germline V gene sequence: CDR1 SGHTA, CDR2 FQGTGA. Trimming left V 5 bases short and J 10 bases short, with 26 bases between.

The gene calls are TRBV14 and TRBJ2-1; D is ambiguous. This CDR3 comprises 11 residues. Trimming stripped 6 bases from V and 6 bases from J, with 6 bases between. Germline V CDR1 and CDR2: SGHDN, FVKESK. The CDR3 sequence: CASSNSNEQFF. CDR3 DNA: TGTGCCAGCAGTAACTCCAATGAGCAGTTCTTC.

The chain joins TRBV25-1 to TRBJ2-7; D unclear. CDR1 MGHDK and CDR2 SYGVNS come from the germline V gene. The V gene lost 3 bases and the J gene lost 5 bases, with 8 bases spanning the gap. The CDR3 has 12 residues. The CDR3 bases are TGTGCCAGCAGTGATGTCGGCCACGAGCAGTACTTC. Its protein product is CASSDVGHEQYF.

The CDR3 nucleotides read TGTGCCAGCAGCACCGGACAAAGCTCCTACGAGCAGTACTTC. It codes for CASSTGQSSYEQYF. The chain employs TRBV11-2 and TRBJ2-7; the D gene is possibly TRBD1 (5 bases). Germline CDR1 is SGHAT and CDR2 is FQNNGV. The V and J ends lost 5 bases and 0 bases respectively, with 11 bases between them. This CDR3 is built from 14 residues.

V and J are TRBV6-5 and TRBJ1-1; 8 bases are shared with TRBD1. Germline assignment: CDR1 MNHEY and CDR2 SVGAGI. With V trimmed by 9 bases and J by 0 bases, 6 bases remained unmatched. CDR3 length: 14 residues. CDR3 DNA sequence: TGTGCCAGTCGCTGGGACAGGATGAACACTGAAGCTTTCTTT. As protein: CASRWDRMNTEAFF.

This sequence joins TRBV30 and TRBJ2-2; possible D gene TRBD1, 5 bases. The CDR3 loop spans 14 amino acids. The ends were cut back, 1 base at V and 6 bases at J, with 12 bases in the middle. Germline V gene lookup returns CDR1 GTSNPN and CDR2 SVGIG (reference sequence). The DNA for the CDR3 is TGTGCCTGGAGTGAAATCAGGGTCTCCGGGGAGCTGTTTTTT. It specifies CAWSEIRVSGELFF.

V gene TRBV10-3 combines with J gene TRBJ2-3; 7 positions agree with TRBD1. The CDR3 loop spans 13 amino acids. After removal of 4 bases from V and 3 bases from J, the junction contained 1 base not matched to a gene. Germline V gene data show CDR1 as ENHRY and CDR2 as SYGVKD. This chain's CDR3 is CAISVRGTDTQYF. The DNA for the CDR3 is TGTGCCATCAGTGTCAGGGGGACAGATACGCAGTATTTT.

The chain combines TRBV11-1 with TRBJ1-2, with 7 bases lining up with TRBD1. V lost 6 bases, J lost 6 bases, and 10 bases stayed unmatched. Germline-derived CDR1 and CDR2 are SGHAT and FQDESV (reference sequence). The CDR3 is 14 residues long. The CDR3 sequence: CASSPQGGVHGYTF. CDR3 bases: TGTGCCAGCAGTCCCCAGGGGGGAGTTCATGGCTACACCTTC.